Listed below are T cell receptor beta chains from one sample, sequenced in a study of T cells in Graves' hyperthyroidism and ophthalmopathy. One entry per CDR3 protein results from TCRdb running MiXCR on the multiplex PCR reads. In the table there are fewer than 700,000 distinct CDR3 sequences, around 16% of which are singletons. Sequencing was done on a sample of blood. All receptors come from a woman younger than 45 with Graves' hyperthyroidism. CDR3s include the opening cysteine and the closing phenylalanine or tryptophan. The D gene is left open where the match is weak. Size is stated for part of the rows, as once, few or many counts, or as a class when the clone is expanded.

DNA: TGTGCCAGCAGTGATCAGGGGTCAGGCTACGAGCAGTACTTC; CDR3: CASSDQGSGYEQYF; D: NA; size: many; V: TRBV2; J: TRBJ2-7
DNA: TGCGCCAGCTCAACAGGAGGGGGAAACAATGAGCAGTTCTTC; CDR3: CASSTGGGNNEQFF; D: NA; size: few; V: TRBV5-1; J: TRBJ2-1
DNA: TGTGCCAGCAGTAAAACGTCAGATACGCAGTATTTT; CDR3: CASSKTSDTQYF; D: NA; size: NA; V: TRBV2; J: TRBJ2-3
DNA: TGTGCCAGCACCCAGACAGTTAGCTCCTACGAGCAGTACTTC; CDR3: CASTQTVSSYEQYF; D: NA; size: many; V: TRBV3-1; J: TRBJ2-7
DNA: TGTGCCAGCAGTTCCGTCACAGGAAACCAGCCCCAGCATTTT; CDR3: CASSSVTGNQPQHF; D: NA; size: few; V: TRBV6-5; J: TRBJ1-5
DNA: TGTGCCAGCAGCCGTACAGGGGGCGGTTATAGCAATCAGCCCCAGCATTTT; CDR3: CASSRTGGGYSNQPQHF; D: TRBD1; size: few; V: TRBV28; J: TRBJ1-5
DNA: TGTGCCATCAGTGAGGCCCTATCCCCAGATACGCAGTATTTT; CDR3: CAISEALSPDTQYF; D: NA; size: many; V: TRBV10-3; J: TRBJ2-3
DNA: TGTGCCAGCAGCCTCAACAGACTGGAGCCCCAGCATTTT; CDR3: CASSLNRLEPQHF; D: NA; size: NA; V: TRBV4-2; J: TRBJ1-5
DNA: TGTGCCAGCAGCTCGGGACTAGCGGGAGGGCCGGGGTACGAGCAGTACTTC; CDR3: CASSSGLAGGPGYEQYF; D: TRBD2; size: many; V: TRBV7-2; J: TRBJ2-7
DNA: TGTGCCAGCAGTCGGACAGGGTCAGATGAAAAACTGTTTTTT; CDR3: CASSRTGSDEKLFF; D: TRBD1; size: many; V: TRBV12-3/TRBV12-4; J: TRBJ1-4
DNA: TGTGCCAGCAGCCAGGTTTCGGGGGCGGATTCACCCCTCCACTTT; CDR3: CASSQVSGADSPLHF; D: NA; size: few; V: TRBV3-1; J: TRBJ1-6
DNA: TGTGCCAGTCGAGCGGGAGGGCCTCCCTACGAGCAGTACTTC; CDR3: CASRAGGPPYEQYF; D: TRBD2; size: few; V: TRBV19; J: TRBJ2-7
DNA: TGTGCCAGCAGTTTTTCTCGGACCGGGACAGGGATATACGAGCAGTACTTC; CDR3: CASSFSRTGTGIYEQYF; D: TRBD1; size: many; V: TRBV12-3/TRBV12-4; J: TRBJ2-7
DNA: TGTGCCTGGAGTGCTGGTCAGGGAGGAATCTACGAGCAGTACTTC; CDR3: CAWSAGQGGIYEQYF; D: NA; size: NA; V: TRBV30; J: TRBJ2-7
DNA: TGTGCCAGCAGCAATGATCCGGGACTAGCGGGAGGAGGCCAAGAGACCCAGTACTTC; CDR3: CASSNDPGLAGGGQETQYF; D: TRBD2; size: few; V: TRBV13; J: TRBJ2-5
DNA: TGTGCCAGCAGTGAAAGGACTAGCGTATTACAAGAGACCCAGTACTTC; CDR3: CASSERTSVLQETQYF; D: TRBD2; size: NA; V: TRBV6-4; J: TRBJ2-5
DNA: TGTGCCAGCAGCCGAGACAGGTCAGGGGCCCGAAACACCATATATTTT; CDR3: CASSRDRSGARNTIYF; D: NA; size: few; V: TRBV5-4; J: TRBJ1-3
DNA: TGTGCCAGTATCCAGCAGGGGTCCGAATATGGCTACACCTTC; CDR3: CASIQQGSEYGYTF; D: NA; size: NA; V: TRBV19; J: TRBJ1-2
DNA: TGTGCCAGCAGCTCCCTAGCCCCCGATACGCAGTATTTT; CDR3: CASSSLAPDTQYF; D: NA; size: few; V: TRBV9; J: TRBJ2-3
DNA: TGTGCCAGCAGCCAAGGGCTGGGAAATGAGCAGTACTTC; CDR3: CASSQGLGNEQYF; D: NA; size: few; V: TRBV14; J: TRBJ2-7
DNA: TGTGCCAGCTCACCAGAATCAGGGGGGTCTGAAAAACTGTTTTTT; CDR3: CASSPESGGSEKLFF; D: TRBD1; size: many; V: TRBV18; J: TRBJ1-4
DNA: TGTGCCAGCAGCCAACCCAGAGACAGGGGGCAAAAGAATGAGCAGTTCTTC; CDR3: CASSQPRDRGQKNEQFF; D: TRBD1; size: NA; V: TRBV7-9; J: TRBJ2-1
DNA: TGTGCCAGCAGCTTAGCCAACCCCTACGAGCAGTACTTC; CDR3: CASSLANPYEQYF; D: NA; size: few; V: TRBV7-9; J: TRBJ2-7
DNA: TGTGCCAGCAGCCTAGACGCGGGGGGAGCTTTCTTT; CDR3: CASSLDAGGAFF; D: NA; size: many; V: TRBV7-2; J: TRBJ1-1
DNA: TGTGCCAGCAGTCTTCGGTACTATGGCTACACCTTC; CDR3: CASSLRYYGYTF; D: NA; size: many; V: TRBV28; J: TRBJ1-2
DNA: TGTGCCAGCAGTTACGGACAGGACGAGCAGTACTTC; CDR3: CASSYGQDEQYF; D: TRBD1; size: many; V: TRBV28; J: TRBJ2-7
DNA: TGTGCCTGGAGTGTGGGGGGAGTGGGTGAGACCCAGTACTTC; CDR3: CAWSVGGVGETQYF; D: NA; size: many; V: TRBV30; J: TRBJ2-5
DNA: TGCAGTGCTAGACAGCGGGAGGGCCCTATCAATGAGCAGTTCTTC; CDR3: CSARQREGPINEQFF; D: TRBD2; size: few; V: TRBV20-1; J: TRBJ2-1
DNA: TGTGCCAGCAGCTCACCAGGGGAGGGGAGCATTCAGTACTTC; CDR3: CASSSPGEGSIQYF; D: NA; size: many; V: TRBV7-9; J: TRBJ2-4
DNA: TGTGCCAGCAGGAAATACATTTGGGGGGATTACTACACCTTC; CDR3: CASRKYIWGDYYTF; D: NA; size: NA; V: TRBV12-3/TRBV12-4; J: TRBJ1-2
DNA: TGCAGTGCTAGGAGGACAGGCCCTCTCTATAATTCACCCCTCCACTTT; CDR3: CSARRTGPLYNSPLHF; D: TRBD1; size: NA; V: TRBV20-1; J: TRBJ1-6
DNA: TGTGCCAGCTCACTTACCGGGACTAGTCCTAATGAGCAGTTCTTC; CDR3: CASSLTGTSPNEQFF; D: TRBD2; size: NA; V: TRBV18; J: TRBJ2-1
DNA: TGTGCCAGCAGTGAGGCAACTGTAACCTACGAGCAGTACTTC; CDR3: CASSEATVTYEQYF; D: NA; size: few; V: TRBV2; J: TRBJ2-7
DNA: TGCAGTGCTAGGTCTAGCGGCTACAATGAGCAGTTCTTC; CDR3: CSARSSGYNEQFF; D: TRBD2; size: many; V: TRBV20-1; J: TRBJ2-1
DNA: TGTGCCAGCAGCCCTGGGACAGCCGGGGAAGAGACCCAGTACTTC; CDR3: CASSPGTAGEETQYF; D: TRBD1; size: NA; V: TRBV3-1; J: TRBJ2-5
DNA: TGCGCCAGCAGCTTCTTTGGAAGTAATGAAAAACTGTTTTTT; CDR3: CASSFFGSNEKLFF; D: NA; size: NA; V: TRBV5-1; J: TRBJ1-4
DNA: TGTGCCTGGAGCGGGGCTTCCTATGGCTACACCTTC; CDR3: CAWSGASYGYTF; D: NA; size: NA; V: TRBV30; J: TRBJ1-2
DNA: TGCGCCAGCAGTGACCCGGTCAGGAGCACAGATACGCAGTATTTT; CDR3: CASSDPVRSTDTQYF; D: NA; size: NA; V: TRBV4-1; J: TRBJ2-3
DNA: TGCAGTGCTAGACGGGCGGGAGGGATTCCCTACGAGCAGTACTTC; CDR3: CSARRAGGIPYEQYF; D: TRBD2; size: many; V: TRBV20-1; J: TRBJ2-7
DNA: TGTGCCAGCTCATCAGGACGCCAGATCCCGCAGTATTTT; CDR3: CASSSGRQIPQYF; D: NA; size: many; V: TRBV18; J: TRBJ2-3
DNA: TGTGCCAGCAGTCCTCATTTAGCGGAGAGCTACGAGCAGTACTTC; CDR3: CASSPHLAESYEQYF; D: NA; size: many; V: TRBV28; J: TRBJ2-7
DNA: TGTGCCAGCAGCTTAGCAAGGGGCGAAGCAGATACGCAGTATTTT; CDR3: CASSLARGEADTQYF; D: NA; size: many; V: TRBV11-2; J: TRBJ2-3
DNA: TGTGCCAGTAGTATAGCAGGGGGTGGGACTGAAGCTTTCTTT; CDR3: CASSIAGGGTEAFF; D: TRBD1; size: NA; V: TRBV19; J: TRBJ1-1
DNA: TGTGCCAGCAGCTCCTATGCCACCGCCGGGGGCTTTGATGAGCGGTTCTTC; CDR3: CASSSYATAGGFDERFF; D: NA; size: NA; V: TRBV11-2; J: TRBJ2-1
DNA: TGCGCCAGCAGTGGCAGGACTAGCAGAAACTACGAGCAGTACTTC; CDR3: CASSGRTSRNYEQYF; D: TRBD2; size: NA; V: TRBV10-2; J: TRBJ2-7
DNA: TGTGCCAGCAGTGTTTCTGGGTACAGCAATCAGCCCCAGCATTTT; CDR3: CASSVSGYSNQPQHF; D: NA; size: few; V: TRBV2; J: TRBJ1-5
DNA: TGCGCCAGCACCCAACAGGGGGATGGGAATGAAAAACTGTTTTTT; CDR3: CASTQQGDGNEKLFF; D: TRBD1; size: few; V: TRBV5-1; J: TRBJ1-4
DNA: TGTGCCAGCAGTTTAGGGGGGGCCGGTCGGACCCAGTACTTC; CDR3: CASSLGGAGRTQYF; D: NA; size: many; V: TRBV12-3/TRBV12-4; J: TRBJ2-5
DNA: TGTGCCTGCAGTGAAGCTCCCTGGAGTTACGAGCAGTACTTC; CDR3: CACSEAPWSYEQYF; D: NA; size: NA; V: TRBV6-1; J: TRBJ2-7
DNA: TGTGCCAGCAGCTCGTCTCCGACAGCGGGTGGAGCGTCCGAGCAGTACTTC; CDR3: CASSSSPTAGGASEQYF; D: NA; size: many; V: TRBV11-3; J: TRBJ2-7
DNA: TGTGCCAGCAGTATACTAACAGGGGGCGGTGCTGAAGCTTTCTTT; CDR3: CASSILTGGGAEAFF; D: TRBD1; size: many; V: TRBV28; J: TRBJ1-1
DNA: TGTGCCAGCAGCTCCCGGACAGGGCCTACTGAAGCTTTCTTT; CDR3: CASSSRTGPTEAFF; D: TRBD1; size: many; V: TRBV12-3/TRBV12-4; J: TRBJ1-1
DNA: TGTGCCAGCAGCGCGACAGGGAAGACTGAAGCTTTCTTT; CDR3: CASSATGKTEAFF; D: TRBD1; size: many; V: TRBV11-1; J: TRBJ1-1
DNA: TGTGCCACCAGCAGAGGGCGACAGAATATCCAAGAGACCCAGTACTTC; CDR3: CATSRGRQNIQETQYF; D: NA; size: NA; V: TRBV15; J: TRBJ2-5
DNA: TGCAGTGCTAGAGAACCGGGACAGAAGAATCAGCCCCAGCATTTT; CDR3: CSAREPGQKNQPQHF; D: TRBD1; size: few; V: TRBV20-1; J: TRBJ1-5